The entry below gives a single TCR beta chain sequence along with its context. This specimen belongs to a study of blood T cell repertoires in COVID-19. The trim removed 4 bases at V and 6 bases at J, leaving 7 bases unmatched. This CDR3 comprises 16 residues. Germline V gene lookup returns CDR1 SNHLY and CDR2 FYNNEI. The assay was immunoSEQ multiplex PCR, and TCRdb's table has in-frame clones only and misses some. This table holds approximately 100,000 clones, around 84% found once. This TCR was sampled from a human donor in a cohort sampled during active COVID-19. The genes are TRBV2 and TRBJ2-1; 12 bases agree with TRBD2. The sequenced sample was peripheral blood. The CDR3 spells CASSAGLAGLSNEQFF. CDR3 nucleotide sequence: TGTGCCAGCAGTGCCGGACTAGCGGGATTGAGCAATGAGCAGTTCTTC.